These 30 T cell receptor beta chains share one sample of origin, sequenced in a study of chemoradiotherapy in HPV16-positive cancers. TCRdb's table, derived via immunoSEQ multiplex PCR, lists solely in-frame clones and lacks some. In the table there are several thousand clones, roughly 73% of which are singletons. The material was obtained from a patient who underwent chemoradiotherapy. The receptors were sampled from a human donor with HPV-associated anogenital cancer.

This clone came up a few times. The V and J genes are TRBV12-5 and TRBJ1-6; weak D call: TRBD1 (5 bases). The germline V and J ends were trimmed by 0 bases and 9 bases, with 15 bases remaining between them. The CDR3 consists of 16 residues. Looked up from germline, CDR1 is LGHNT and CDR2 is FRNRAP. The DNA of the CDR3 is TGTGCTAGTGGTTTGGTACGGGGGACTAGGGGTTCACCCCTCCACTTT. It translates to CASGLVRGTRGSPLHF.

This clone occurred once. The chain uses TRBV9 and TRBJ1-6; no clear D. V was pared by 2 bases and J by 1 base, with 13 bases between. There are 17 residues in the CDR3. From germline, CDR1 is SGDLS and CDR2 YYNGEE. CDR3 protein: CASSVGRSGSYNSPLHF. CDR3 nucleotides: TGTGCCAGCAGCGTGGGCAGAAGTGGGTCCTATAATTCACCCCTCCACTTT.

This clone was counted between two and nine times. The chain couples TRBV18 to TRBJ1-4; the D is unclear. Trimming pared 5 bases from V and 8 bases from J, leaving 12 bases between. The CDR3 length is 13 residues. Germline V gives CDR1 KGHSH, CDR2 LQKENI. As DNA, the CDR3 is TGTGCCAGCTCAAGGGAGTCTGGGGAAAAACTGTTTTTT. It encodes CASSRESGEKLFF.

This rearrangement joins TRBV7-9 to TRBJ1-1, with D perhaps TRBD1 (5 bases). Trimming removed 0 bases at V and 0 bases at J, with 11 bases between. This CDR3 region has 16 residues. Germline CDR1 and CDR2: SEHNR and FQNEAQ (reference sequence). CDR3: CASSLAGGTVNTEAFF. CDR3 bases: TGTGCCAGCAGCTTAGCGGGCGGGACGGTGAACACTGAAGCTTTCTTT.

This rearrangement joins TRBV7-3 to TRBJ2-7; 8 bases agree with TRBD2. CDR3 length equals 14 residues. V lost 4 bases and J lost 3; bases outside the gene matches: 5. Germline values: CDR1 SGHTA, CDR2 FQGTGA. The CDR3 region has the DNA TGTGCCAGCAGCTCCACGGGGGGGGTCTACGAGCAGTACTTC. This translates into CASSSTGGVYEQYF.

This chain connects TRBV27 to TRBJ1-1; D is undetermined. The CDR3 loop spans 14 amino acids. The V gene's germline CDR1 is MNHEY and CDR2 SMNVEV (reference sequence). The ends were cut back, 7 bases at V and 1 base at J, with 13 bases in the middle. The CDR3 bases are TGTGCCAGCACCCCGTGGACGGGGAACACTGAAGCTTTCTTT. Its translation: CASTPWTGNTEAFF.

J is TRBJ2-7 and V is TRBV12-5, with 12 bases that match TRBD2. J was trimmed by 7 bases and V by 4 bases; bases with no gene match: 8. This CDR3 contains 15 residues. In germline, CDR1 is LGHNT, CDR2 FRNRAP. The CDR3 sequence: CASGSGLAGRGEQYF. CDR3 DNA sequence: TGTGCTAGTGGTTCGGGACTAGCGGGCCGCGGGGAGCAGTACTTC.

This chain connects TRBV6-1 to TRBJ1-1, with D possibly TRBD1 on 6 matching bases. V was cut by 10 bases and J by 10 bases, with 16 bases left in between. This CDR3 has 11 residues. Per germline, CDR1 MNHNS and CDR2 SASEGT. CDR3: CAISRGGRAFF. The CDR3 nucleotides are TGTGCCATCTCGAGGGGGGGCCGAGCTTTCTTT.

The genes are TRBV5-4 and TRBJ1-1; D may be TRBD1 (6 bases). V lost 4 bases, J lost 1 base, and 14 bases lay in between. Germline V gene lookup returns CDR1 SGHNT and CDR2 YYREEE (reference sequence). The CDR3 has 15 amino acids. Written as DNA, the CDR3 is TGTGCCAGCAGCCCTGGTAGGGGGGGGAACACTGAAGCTTTCTTT. It translates to CASSPGRGGNTEAFF. The whole variable domain, remainder taken from reference TRBV5-4 and TRBJ1-1, is ETGVTQSPTHLIKTRGQQVTLRCSSQSGHNTVSWYQQALGQGPQFIFQYYREEENGRGNFPPRFSGLQFPNYSSELNVNALELDDSALYLCASSPGRGGNTEAFFGQGTRLTVV.

This CDR3 reads CASGKGPVGGVEKLFF. The CDR3 DNA sequence: TGTGCCAGCGGTAAGGGGCCGGTCGGAGGTGTTGAAAAACTGTTTTTT. The V and J genes are TRBV27 and TRBJ1-4; TRBD1 might be the D (5 bases). The CDR3 extends over 16 amino acids. Germline values: CDR1 MNHEY, CDR2 SMNVEV (reference sequence). Between the trimmed V and J ends, which lost 8 bases and 7 bases, there was a span of 23 bases.

The chain couples TRBV2 to TRBJ2-7, with D perhaps matching TRBD2 (5 bases). Trimming removed 6 bases from V and 1 base from J, with 16 bases in between. The CDR3 is made up of 15 amino acids. Germline CDR1 reads SNHLY; CDR2 reads FYNNEI. The CDR3: CASRVTFRRSYEQYF. Written as DNA, the CDR3 is TGTGCCAGCAGGGTTACTTTTCGGAGGTCCTACGAGCAGTACTTC. Looking up the rest from reference TRBV2 and TRBJ2-7 gives the full variable domain: EPEVTQTPSHQVTQMGQEVILRCVPISNHLYFYWYRQILGQKVEFLVSFYNNEISEKSEIFDDQFSVERPDGSNFTLKIRSTKLEDSAMYFCASRVTFRRSYEQYFGPGTRLTVT.

The V gene is TRBV7-2, the J gene TRBJ2-1; perhaps TRBD2 as D (6 bases). There are 15 residues in the CDR3. V was cut by 7 bases and J by 4 bases, with 17 bases left in between. Germline loops: CDR1 SGHTA, CDR2 FQGNSA. For the CDR3, the DNA is TGTGCCAGCAACTTCGGAGGAGGGCGATACAATGAGCAGTTCTTC. Translation: CASNFGGGRYNEQFF.

The chain uses TRBV5-5 and TRBJ2-2; D uncertain. CDR1 SGHKS and CDR2 YYEKEE come from the germline V gene (reference sequence). The length of the CDR3 is 12 residues. Trimming stripped 3 bases from V and 3 bases from J, with 3 bases between. The CDR3 protein is CASSSYTGELFF. In DNA form, the CDR3 reads TGTGCCAGCAGCTCTTACACCGGGGAGCTGTTTTTT.

The chain couples TRBV2 to TRBJ1-2; no clear D. The length of the CDR3 is 15 residues. V was trimmed by 5 bases and J by 0 bases, leaving 13 bases between them. The germline gives CDR1 SNHLY, CDR2 FYNNEI. The DNA for the CDR3 is TGTGCCAGCAGTCTACAGCCACCAGCTAACTATGGCTACACCTTC. As protein: CASSLQPPANYGYTF.

This rearrangement joins TRBV30 to TRBJ2-1, with a tentative D call TRBD1 (6 bases). The CDR3 totals 11 residues. Germline V lookup: CDR1 GTSNPN, CDR2 SVGIG (reference sequence). Deletions cut 5 bases from V and 4 bases from J, with 6 bases between. CDR3 loop: CAWDRYNEQFF. The CDR3 DNA is TGTGCCTGGGACAGGTACAATGAGCAGTTCTTC.

This clone was seen only a few times. This chain joins TRBV10-1 and TRBJ1-4; TRBD1 matches 8 bases. This CDR3 contains 14 residues. Per germline, CDR1 WNHNN and CDR2 SYGVQD (reference sequence). The V gene end was trimmed by 6 bases and the J gene end by 6 bases; junction bases not matched to a gene: 6. CDR3 loop: CASREDRADEKLFF. The CDR3 DNA follows: TGCGCCAGCAGAGAGGACAGGGCAGATGAAAAACTGTTTTTT.

In its sample, this clone was seen a few times. The chain employs TRBV30 and TRBJ2-2, with TRBD1 matching over 9 bases. The germline V gene encodes CDR1 GTSNPN and CDR2 SVGIG (reference sequence). The CDR3 is 14 amino acids. V gave up 5 bases and J gave up 3 bases; unmatched junction bases: 4. The CDR3 region is CAWLDRGYTGELFF. For the CDR3, the DNA is TGTGCCTGGCTTGACAGGGGGTACACCGGGGAGCTGTTTTTT.

The chain combines TRBV2 with TRBJ2-5, with D uncertain. Trimming took 8 bases from V and 5 from J, leaving 9 bases between them. In germline, CDR1 is SNHLY, CDR2 FYNNEI. This CDR3 spans 11 amino acids. The CDR3 is CASGLGETQYF. CDR3 bases: TGTGCCAGCGGATTAGGGGAGACCCAGTACTTC.

V is TRBV6-6 and J is TRBJ1-5; D unclear. V lost 6 bases and J lost 3, with 6 bases in between. CDR1 and CDR2 (germline): MNHNY, SVGAGI (reference sequence). CDR3 size: 12 residues. The CDR3 protein is CASSMDNQPQHF. Written as DNA, the CDR3 is TGTGCCAGCAGCATGGACAATCAGCCCCAGCATTTT.

The CDR3 bases are TGTGCCAGTAGTCCTCGGACAGATTGGGGCTATGGCTACACCTTC. This codes for CASSPRTDWGYGYTF. The V gene is TRBV19, the J gene TRBJ1-2, with D maybe TRBD1 (6 bases). V lost 5 bases and J 4 bases, leaving 17 bases between the germline ends. CDR3 length equals 15 residues. Germline V lookup: CDR1 LNHDA, CDR2 SQIVND (reference sequence).

The gene calls are TRBV7-6 and TRBJ2-5; no clear D gene. V dropped 3 bases and J dropped 1 base, with 3 bases sitting between them. This CDR3 has 12 residues. The germline V gene encodes CDR1 SGHVS and CDR2 FNYEAQ. In nucleotides, the CDR3 is TGTGCCAGCAGCTTCCTCCAAGAGACCCAGTACTTC. Amino acid sequence: CASSFLQETQYF.

V gene TRBV28 combines with J gene TRBJ2-4, with no clear D. Germline CDR1 reads MDHEN; CDR2 reads SYDVKM. This CDR3 has 15 amino acids. Deletions cut 0 bases from V and 4 bases from J, with 10 bases between. The CDR3 sequence: CASSLWAGEKNIQYF. In nucleotides, the CDR3 is TGTGCCAGCAGTTTATGGGCAGGAGAAAAAAACATTCAGTACTTC. Complete variable domain (other parts from reference TRBV28 and TRBJ2-4): DVKVTQSSRYLVKRTGEKVFLECVQDMDHENMFWYRQDPGLGLRLIYFSYDVKMKEKGDIPEGYSVSREKKERFSLILESASTNQTSMYLCASSLWAGEKNIQYFGAGTRLSVL.

V and J are TRBV2 and TRBJ2-1, with TRBD1 as a possible D gene (5 bases). V was cut by 4 bases and J by 7 bases, with 14 bases left in between. CDR3 size: 14 residues. The germline V gene encodes CDR1 SNHLY and CDR2 FYNNEI. CDR3 DNA sequence: TGTGCCAGCAGTGGTTCCAGGGTTGGTAATGAGCAGTTCTTC. This codes for CASSGSRVGNEQFF.

The V call is TRBV2, the J call TRBJ2-2; D might be TRBD2 (6 bases). Germline loops: CDR1 SNHLY, CDR2 FYNNEI. With 8 bases removed from V and 3 bases from J, the gap between germline ends came to 19 bases. This CDR3 has 16 residues. The CDR3 nucleotides are TGTGCCAGCTTGGAGGGTTCCTTGGGGGACACCGGGGAGCTGTTTTTT. It encodes CASLEGSLGDTGELFF.

This clone was observed a single time. The V and J genes are TRBV9 and TRBJ2-1; D possibly corresponds to TRBD1 (6 bases). The ends were cut back, 4 bases at V and 9 bases at J, with 17 bases in the middle. CDR3 length equals 14 residues. Looked up from germline, CDR1 is SGDLS and CDR2 is YYNGEE. The CDR3: CASSSSPQGGEQFF. The CDR3 DNA reads as TGTGCCAGCAGCTCCTCCCCACAGGGCGGTGAGCAGTTCTTC.

This chain uses TRBV30 with TRBJ1-2; D gene unclear. Germline CDR1 reads GTSNPN; CDR2 reads SVGIG (reference sequence). V dropped 0 bases and J dropped 6 bases, with 14 bases sitting between them. CDR3 length: 14 residues. CDR3 sequence: CAWSVRLVDDGYTF. The CDR3 nucleotides are TGTGCCTGGAGTGTACGTCTAGTGGACGATGGCTACACCTTC.

This rearrangement joins TRBV21-1 to TRBJ2-3. TRBV21-1 is reported as a pseudogene. This CDR3 is 13 amino acids long. The CDR3, as DNA: TGTGCCAGCAGCTTTGCCCGGGGCGATACGCAGTATTTT. Its protein is CASSFARGDTQYF.

The rearrangement joins TRBV5-8 to TRBJ2-6; the D gene could be TRBD1 or TRBD2 (5 bases each). The CDR3 has 14 amino acids. Germline values: CDR1 SGHTS, CDR2 YDEGEE. V shed 9 bases and J shed 4 bases, with 14 bases lying between them. This chain's CDR3 is CANSRGDGANVLTF. CDR3 nucleotides: TGTGCCAACTCGAGGGGCGACGGGGCCAACGTCCTGACTTTC.

This chain uses TRBV25-1 with TRBJ1-2; 7 bases are shared with TRBD1. The germline gives CDR1 MGHDK, CDR2 SYGVNS. The CDR3 is made up of 14 amino acids. V shed 2 bases, J shed 8 bases, and the junction held 8 bases outside the gene matches. CDR3: CASSEQGDSYGYTF. The CDR3, as DNA: TGTGCCAGCAGTGAACAGGGGGACAGCTACGGCTACACCTTC.

This clone was seen a few times. CDR3 DNA: TGTGCCAGCAGCGCGGTCGGGGGACAGGGGAACGAGCAGTACTTC. Protein: CASSAVGGQGNEQYF. The rearrangement uses TRBV7-6 and TRBJ2-7; 10 bases are shared with TRBD1. Germline CDR1 and CDR2: SGHVS and FNYEAQ. The junction had 9 bases not matched to a gene; V was cut back by 5 bases and J by 5 bases. CDR3 length equals 15 residues.